These 25 T cell receptor beta chains originate from one sample sequenced in a study of T cells in Graves' hyperthyroidism and ophthalmopathy. There were TCR beta CDR3 regions amplified from RNA transcripts. HTBI primers were the set used in a first-round RT-PCR of the TCR CDR3. In TCRdb, the multiplex PCR reads were re-called with MiXCR into one record per CDR3 protein. The table includes more than 600,000 distinct CDR3 sequences, approximately 16% detected once. The sample comprised blood. The receptors originated from a man younger than 30 with Graves' hyperthyroidism.

In this sample, this clonotype turned up many times. The rearrangement uses TRBV3-1 and TRBJ2-7, with TRBD2 as a possible D gene (7 bases). The CDR3 runs to 15 residues. CDR1 LGHDT and CDR2 YNNKEL come from the germline V gene (reference sequence). With 1 base removed from V and 4 bases from J, the gap between germline ends came to 14 bases. Here the CDR3 reads CASSQAEGGGYEQYF. The CDR3 DNA is TGTGCCAGCAGCCAAGCGGAGGGGGGAGGGTACGAGCAGTACTTC.

The table lists this clonotype with many counts. The genes are TRBV29-1 and TRBJ2-5, with 8 bases that match TRBD1. Per germline, CDR1 SQVTM and CDR2 ANQGSEA. With 6 bases clipped from V and 5 bases from J, the junction kept 8 bases outside the gene matches. There are 13 residues in the CDR3. CDR3 sequence reads: CSVTRTGSETQYF. CDR3 coding DNA: TGCAGCGTAACCAGGACAGGGAGTGAGACCCAGTACTTC.

This clonotype was detected a few times. The rearrangement joins TRBV28 to TRBJ1-5; a weak D match, TRBD1 (5 bases). In germline, CDR1 is MDHEN, CDR2 SYDVKM. The CDR3 is 15 amino acids. V dropped 3 bases and J dropped 2 bases, with 11 bases sitting between them. The CDR3 is CASSFGRGGNQPQHF. The CDR3 DNA is TGTGCCAGCAGTTTTGGGAGGGGTGGCAATCAGCCCCAGCATTTT.

In this sample, this clonotype turned up many times. This rearrangement joins TRBV11-2 to TRBJ2-7; 11 bases map to TRBD1. This CDR3 is 19 amino acids long. V lost 0 bases, J lost 2 bases, and 12 bases stayed unmatched. Germline CDR1 reads SGHAT; CDR2 reads FQNNGV. DNA of the CDR3: TGTGCCAGCAGCTTAGATCTGGGACAGGGGGTCCCTCGGCCCTACGAGCAGTACTTC. It specifies CASSLDLGQGVPRPYEQYF.

The chain couples TRBV27 to TRBJ2-2; the match to TRBD2 covers 14 bases. The V segment lost 7 bases and the J segment 3 bases; nucleotides outside the gene matches: 4. The germline gives CDR1 MNHEY, CDR2 SMNVEV (reference sequence). There are 16 residues in the CDR3. CDR3 in DNA: TGTGCCAGCAATGGGACTAGCGGGAGAGACACCGGGGAGCTGTTTTTT. Translated: CASNGTSGRDTGELFF.

The chain joins TRBV20-1 to TRBJ2-3, with D possibly matching TRBD2 (6 bases). CDR1 is DFQATT, CDR2 SNEGSKA, per germline (reference sequence). V was trimmed by 5 bases and J by 2 bases, leaving 11 bases between them. This CDR3 has 13 amino acids. For the CDR3, the DNA is TGCAGTGCTGGGCCGGGAGACACAGATACGCAGTATTTT. Translation: CSAGPGDTDTQYF.

The chain employs TRBV6-2 or TRBV6-3 and TRBJ2-1, with D hard to call. V gave up 7 bases and J gave up 4 bases, with 14 bases separating them. Germline V CDR1 and CDR2: MNHEY, SVGEGT. This CDR3 is 14 amino acids long. The CDR3 sequence is CASTIGLGYNEQFF. DNA for the CDR3: TGTGCCAGCACGATAGGTCTAGGGTACAATGAGCAGTTCTTC.

For this clonotype: This may come from a read error, since a much larger clone is one base off. The gene calls are TRBV18 and TRBJ1-2; TRBD1 agrees at 11 bases. Per the germline V gene, CDR1 is KGHSH and CDR2 is LQKENI. CDR3 length equals 15 residues. As DNA, the CDR3 is TGTGGCAGCTCACCACCGGACAGGGGGCACTATGGCTACACCTTC. Amino acids: CGSSPPDRGHYGYTF.

This clonotype was counted once. The V and J genes are TRBV7-9 and TRBJ1-3; D is unresolved. This CDR3 is 12 amino acids long. The germline gives CDR1 SEHNR, CDR2 FQNEAQ (reference sequence). Trimming shortened V by 8 bases and J by 0 bases, and 5 bases separated the two germline ends. CDR3 residues: CASLASGNTIYF. The CDR3 nucleotides read TGTGCCAGCTTGGCCTCTGGAAACACCATATATTTT.

V usage is TRBV6-2 or TRBV6-3 and J usage is TRBJ1-5; no definite D call. This CDR3 is built from 15 residues. Trimming removed 5 bases from V and 5 bases from J, with 16 bases in between. Germline lookup yields CDR1 MNHEY and CDR2 SVGEGT. The chain's CDR3 is CASSMETRNYQPQHF. CDR3 sequence (DNA): TGTGCCAGCAGTATGGAAACTCGGAACTATCAGCCCCAGCATTTT.

The genes are TRBV9 and TRBJ2-1; D unresolved. The V and J ends lost 0 bases and 8 bases respectively, with 18 bases between them. Germline values: CDR1 SGDLS, CDR2 YYNGEE. The CDR3 has 16 residues. CDR3: CASSVGPTGLSDEQFF. The CDR3, as DNA: TGTGCCAGCAGCGTAGGTCCGACTGGGCTCTCGGATGAGCAGTTCTTC.

This sequence joins TRBV9 and TRBJ2-2, with D perhaps TRBD2 (6 bases). CDR1 is SGDLS and CDR2 is YYNGEE in the germline V gene. The CDR3 length is 12 residues. V lost 5 bases, J lost 4 bases, and 6 bases lay in between. CDR3 nucleotides: TGTGCCAGCAGGACTAGCACCGGGGAGCTGTTTTTT. It yields the protein CASRTSTGELFF. Full variable domain (missing parts from reference TRBV9 and TRBJ2-2): DSGVTQTPKHLITATGQRVTLRCSPRSGDLSVYWYQQSLDQGLQFLIQYYNGEERAKGNILERFSAQQFPDLHSELNLSSLELGDSALYFCASRTSTGELFFGEGSRLTVL.

This clonotype was counted at least ten times. The rearrangement joins TRBV7-8 to TRBJ2-7, with D hard to call. Trimming stripped 2 bases from V and 7 bases from J, with 6 bases between. This CDR3 is built from 11 residues. CDR1 and CDR2 from the germline V gene are SGHVS and FQNEAQ. CDR3 sequence (DNA): TGTGCCAGCAGCTTATATTTTGAGCAGTACTTC. It specifies CASSLYFEQYF.

This clonotype was observed a handful of times. This chain connects TRBV3-1 to TRBJ2-3; no definite D call. Trimming took off 0 bases at V and 2 bases at J, with 12 bases between the two ends. Germline V CDR1 and CDR2: LGHDT, YNNKEL (reference sequence). This CDR3 comprises 16 residues. The CDR3 is CASSQDMGASTDTQYF. In DNA form, the CDR3 reads TGTGCCAGCAGCCAAGATATGGGCGCGTCCACAGATACGCAGTATTTT.

This clonotype was detected a few times. The rearrangement uses TRBV6-5 and TRBJ2-4; tentative D call: TRBD2 (5 bases). V shed 0 bases and J shed 0 bases, with 9 bases lying between them. Germline V gene sequence: CDR1 MNHEY, CDR2 SVGAGI. This CDR3 has 16 amino acids. CDR3 in amino acids: CASSYSRDLAKNIQYF. CDR3 DNA sequence: TGTGCCAGCAGTTACTCCCGGGATCTAGCCAAAAACATTCAGTACTTC.

This clonotype was recorded many times. As DNA, the CDR3 is TGTGCCAGCAGCCCTTGGACCACCAAGGGTTCCTACGAGCAGTACTTC. Translating gives CASSPWTTKGSYEQYF. This chain connects TRBV3-1 to TRBJ2-7; no definite D call. From germline, CDR1 is LGHDT and CDR2 YNNKEL (reference sequence). The CDR3 length is 16 residues. The V and J ends lost 4 bases and 1 base respectively, with 17 bases between them.

The table lists this clonotype with many counts. V gene TRBV12-3 or TRBV12-4 combines with J gene TRBJ2-5; 11 nucleotides match TRBD2. The CDR3 contains 17 residues. With V trimmed by 3 bases and J by 3 bases, 9 bases remained unmatched. In DNA form, the CDR3 reads TGTGCCAGCAGTTTCCCACTAAAGGGACTAGCGGAAGAGACCCAGTACTTC. It yields the protein CASSFPLKGLAEETQYF.

Details on this clonotype: A junction end diverges from the germline sequence, so it may reflect a read error. This chain joins TRBV9 and TRBJ2-1, with 7 bases identical to TRBD2. Germline values: CDR1 SGDLS, CDR2 YYNGEE. This CDR3 has 16 amino acids. DNA for the CDR3: TGTGCCTGCAGCGTAGGTGGGAGGGCCTGGGACAATGAGCAGTTCTTC. Its translation is CACSVGGRAWDNEQFF.

The chain uses TRBV10-2 and TRBJ1-4, with no clear D. Germline CDR1 and CDR2: WSHSY and SAAADI. The CDR3 spans 17 residues. V was trimmed by 0 bases and J by 4 bases, leaving 15 bases between them. The CDR3 spells CASSESPHPHGNEKLFF. The CDR3 DNA reads TGCGCCAGCAGTGAGTCGCCCCACCCTCACGGTAATGAAAAACTGTTTTTT.

The chain couples TRBV6-1 to TRBJ2-7; TRBD2 might be the D (6 bases). This CDR3 contains 13 residues. CDR1 and CDR2 from the germline V gene are MNHNS and SASEGT. Trimming shortened V by 5 bases and J by 7 bases, and 15 bases separated the two germline ends. DNA for the CDR3: TGTGCCAGCAGTCGCGGGACGATTCGAGAGCAGTACTTC. It translates to CASSRGTIREQYF.

The rearrangement links TRBV7-9 to TRBJ1-6; D is ambiguous. Germline assignment: CDR1 SEHNR and CDR2 FQNEAQ (reference sequence). This CDR3 is 12 amino acids long. Trimming pared 1 base from V and 10 bases from J, leaving 5 bases between. This CDR3 is CASSLDRSPLHF. DNA of the CDR3: TGTGCCAGCAGCTTAGATCGGTCACCCCTCCACTTT.

This clonotype was detected ten times or more. The chain is built from TRBV28 and TRBJ1-2; D is perhaps TRBD1 (6 bases). The CDR3 is 18 amino acids. Germline loops: CDR1 MDHEN, CDR2 SYDVKM. The V and J ends lost 7 bases and 1 base respectively, with 25 bases between them. CDR3 protein: CASTPGGSAGVDNYGYTF. As DNA, the CDR3 is TGTGCCAGCACCCCTGGGGGGTCGGCAGGGGTCGATAACTATGGCTACACCTTC.

This clonotype has more than one count but fewer than ten. This chain uses TRBV10-3 with TRBJ2-7; maybe TRBD1 (6 bases). Germline loops: CDR1 ENHRY, CDR2 SYGVKD. The CDR3 spans 12 residues. Trimming took 8 bases from V and 6 from J, leaving 14 bases between them. DNA for the CDR3: TGTGCCATCGCTACAGGGCTGGTCGAGCAGTACTTC. This encodes CAIATGLVEQYF.

Many counts were recorded for this clonotype. The CDR3: CASSLGPGPDEQYF. The CDR3 DNA sequence: TGTGCCAGCAGCTTAGGGCCAGGGCCGGACGAGCAGTACTTC. The genes are TRBV11-3 and TRBJ2-7, with D perhaps TRBD1 (5 bases). This CDR3 is built from 14 residues. From germline, CDR1 is SGHNT and CDR2 YENEEA. V was trimmed by 1 base and J by 5 bases, leaving 12 bases between them.

This clonotype was seen more than once but under ten times. The V call is TRBV12-5, the J call TRBJ2-1, with D unclear. V was cut by 6 bases and J by 8 bases, with 17 bases left in between. CDR1 and CDR2 from the germline V gene are LGHNT and FRNRAP. This CDR3 has 14 residues. The CDR3 loop reads CASGSSLVEDEQFF. CDR3 coding DNA: TGTGCTAGTGGCTCAAGTCTAGTAGAAGATGAGCAGTTCTTC.